This T cell receptor (beta chain) was documented in a study of blood T cell repertoires in COVID-19. Trimming cost V 6 bases and J 4 bases; bases outside gene matches: 7. The CDR3 length is 14 residues. From germline, CDR1 is MNHEY and CDR2 SVGAGI. Clones were sequenced by immunoSEQ multiplex PCR, and TCRdb holds only the in-frame ones, with some missing. The data show roughly 110,000 clones, about 88% seen once. The J gene is TRBJ1-2, the V gene TRBV6-5; 8 positions match TRBD1. This receptor was identified in a woman between 65 and 79 years old who had recovered from COVID-19. The material sequenced was peripheral blood. The CDR3 coding sequence is TGTGCCAGCAGGAAGCGGACAGGGAGCTATGGCTACACCTTC. This encodes CASRKRTGSYGYTF.